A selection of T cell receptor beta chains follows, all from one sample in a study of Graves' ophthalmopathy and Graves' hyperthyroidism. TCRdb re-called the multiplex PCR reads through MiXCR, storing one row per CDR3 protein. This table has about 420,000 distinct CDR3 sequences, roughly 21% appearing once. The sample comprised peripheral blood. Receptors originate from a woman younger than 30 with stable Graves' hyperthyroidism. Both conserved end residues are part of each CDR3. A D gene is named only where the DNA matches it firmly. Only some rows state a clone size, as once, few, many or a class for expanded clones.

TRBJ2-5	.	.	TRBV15	TGTGCCACCAGATTCTTGGGGGAGACCCAGTACTTC	CATRFLGETQYF
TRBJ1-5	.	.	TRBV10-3	TGTGCCACCAGGGCAGGGTCGGATCAGCCCCAGCATTTT	CATRAGSDQPQHF
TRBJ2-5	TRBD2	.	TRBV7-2	TGTGCCAGCAGCGTGGCGGGGGGCGCAGAGACCCAGTACTTC	CASSVAGGAETQYF
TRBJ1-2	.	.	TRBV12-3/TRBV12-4	TGTGCCAGCAGCTCCTCCGGGCGGGGCTACGACTATGGCTACACCTTC	CASSSSGRGYDYGYTF
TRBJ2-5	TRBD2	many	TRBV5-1	TGCGCCAGCAAGACTAGCGGGAGGGTCGGAACCCAGTACTTC	CASKTSGRVGTQYF
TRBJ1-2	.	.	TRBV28	TGTGCCAGCAGTTCATACAGGGATGACGACTATGGCTACACCTTC	CASSSYRDDDYGYTF
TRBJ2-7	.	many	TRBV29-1	TGCAGCGTTGAAGATCGAAGGGGGGGATACGAGCAGTACTTC	CSVEDRRGGYEQYF
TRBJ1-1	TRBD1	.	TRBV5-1	TGCGCCAGCAGCCTTCCGGGACAGGGAGTCGGGGCTGAAGCTTTCTTT	CASSLPGQGVGAEAFF
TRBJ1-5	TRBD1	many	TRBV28	TGTGCCAGCAGTTTACGGCAGGGGGTCAAACAGCCCCAGCATTTT	CASSLRQGVKQPQHF
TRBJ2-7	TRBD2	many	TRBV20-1	TGCAGTGCCTCGACTAGCGGGAGGATTGAGCAGTACTTC	CSASTSGRIEQYF
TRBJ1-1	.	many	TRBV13	TGTGCCAGCAGCTTAGTAGCCATCCCTGGAGCTTTCTTT	CASSLVAIPGAFF
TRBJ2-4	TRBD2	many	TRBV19	TGTGCCAGTAGTTTGACTAGCGGGACATTAAACATTCAGTACTTC	CASSLTSGTLNIQYF
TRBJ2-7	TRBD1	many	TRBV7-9	TGTGCCAGCAGCTTCGGGACAGGGGATAACTACGAGCAGTACTTC	CASSFGTGDNYEQYF
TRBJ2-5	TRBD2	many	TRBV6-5	TGTGCCAGCAGTTACCGGGGGGGAGAGACCCAGTACTTC	CASSYRGGETQYF
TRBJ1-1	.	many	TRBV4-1	TGCGCCAGCATGGTGTCATACGGTCGGAATACTGAAGCTTTCTTT	CASMVSYGRNTEAFF
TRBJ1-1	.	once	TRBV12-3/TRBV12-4	TGTGCCAGTAGTCCCCGGATGACGAACACTGAAGCTTTCTTT	CASSPRMTNTEAFF
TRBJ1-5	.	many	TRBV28	TGTGCCAGCAGACAGAGTAGCAATCAGCCCCAGCATTTT	CASRQSSNQPQHF
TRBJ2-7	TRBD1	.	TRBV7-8	TGTGCCAGCAGCTTAGGGCGTGGACAGGCCTACGAGCAGTACTTC	CASSLGRGQAYEQYF
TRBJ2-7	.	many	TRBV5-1	TGCGCCAGCAGCAACGTGACAGGACCCTACGAGCAGTACTTC	CASSNVTGPYEQYF
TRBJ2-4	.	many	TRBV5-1	TGCGCCAGCAGCTTGTACGGGGTAGGGATTCAGTACTTC	CASSLYGVGIQYF
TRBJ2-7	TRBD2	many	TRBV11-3	TGTGCCAGCAGCATCAGGACTAGCAGCTCCTACGAGCAGTACTTC	CASSIRTSSSYEQYF
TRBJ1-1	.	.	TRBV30	TGTGCCTGGAGTGCCACGGACAGACTGGAAGCTTTCTTT	CAWSATDRLEAFF
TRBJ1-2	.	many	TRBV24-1	TGTGCCACCAGTGATCTCGGGCCCAAGGGCTATGGCTACACCTTC	CATSDLGPKGYGYTF
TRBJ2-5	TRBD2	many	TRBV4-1	TGCGCCAGCAGCCAGTTAGCGGGCGGGCAAGAGACCCAGTACTTC	CASSQLAGGQETQYF
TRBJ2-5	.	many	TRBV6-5	TGTGCCAGCAGTTACTCCAGGGTAGAGACCCAGTACTTC	CASSYSRVETQYF
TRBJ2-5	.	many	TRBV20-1	TGCAGTGCTAATCCGGGACAGGGCCTACTAGCGGCCCAAGAGACCCAGTACTTC	CSANPGQGLLAAQETQYF
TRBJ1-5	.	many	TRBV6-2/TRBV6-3	TGTGCCAGCAGCCTACACATCCCCGGGGCAACATACAATCAGCCCCAGCATTTT	CASSLHIPGATYNQPQHF
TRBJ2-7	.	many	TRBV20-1	TGCAGTGCCCTCAGTCGGGAGAGCTCCTACGAGCAGTACTTC	CSALSRESSYEQYF
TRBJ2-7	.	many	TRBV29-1	TGCAGCGTTGAAATAGCGGAGACGGGCCACGAGCAGTACTTC	CSVEIAETGHEQYF
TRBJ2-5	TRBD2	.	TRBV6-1	TGTGCCAGCAGTGCCCTACTAGCGGGATATCGTGAGACCCAGTACTTC	CASSALLAGYRETQYF
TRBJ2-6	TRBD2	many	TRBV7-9	TGTGCCAGCAGCTTAGGGGGGGGTGGCTCTGGGGCCAACGTCCTGACTTTC	CASSLGGGGSGANVLTF
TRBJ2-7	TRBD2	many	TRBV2	TGTGCCAGCAGTGAAGGGACTAGCGGTTTCTCCTACGAGCAGTACTTC	CASSEGTSGFSYEQYF
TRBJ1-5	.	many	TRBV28	TGTGCCAGCAGTTTATTGGGTTATCAGCCCCAGCATTTT	CASSLLGYQPQHF
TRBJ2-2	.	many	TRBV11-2	TGTGCCAGCAGCCGCCACCTGACTAGTTGGGGCACCGGGGAGCTGTTTTTT	CASSRHLTSWGTGELFF
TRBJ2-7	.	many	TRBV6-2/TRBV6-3	TGTGCCAGCAGTCGGGACGGACTCTCCTACGAGCAGTACTTC	CASSRDGLSYEQYF
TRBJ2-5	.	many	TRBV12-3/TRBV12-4	TGTGCCAGCAGTTTGGAGCTGACGGAGACCCAGTACTTC	CASSLELTETQYF
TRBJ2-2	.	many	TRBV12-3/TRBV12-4	TGTGCCAGCTCTCGGGAGACCTCGAACACCGGGGAGCTGTTTTTT	CASSRETSNTGELFF
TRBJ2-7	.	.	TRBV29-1	TGCAGCGTCCCCACAGCGTCGATCTCCTACGAGCAGTACTTC	CSVPTASISYEQYF
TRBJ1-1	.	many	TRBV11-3	TGTGCCAGCAAGAAGTACACTGAAGCTTTCTTT	CASKKYTEAFF
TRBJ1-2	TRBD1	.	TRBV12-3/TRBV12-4	TGTGCCAGCATCCAGGGGGCTGGTTACACCTTC	CASIQGAGYTF
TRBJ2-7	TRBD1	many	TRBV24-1	TGTGCCACCAGTGACCGGGACAGGGGATTCGAGCAGTACTTC	CATSDRDRGFEQYF
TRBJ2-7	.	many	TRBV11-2	TGTGCCAGCAGCTTAAGGCTCGACGAGCAGTACTTC	CASSLRLDEQYF